Described below is a single T cell receptor beta chain sequence and its context. The antigen remains unidentified. Germline-derived CDR1 and CDR2 are SGHTA and FQGNSA. V lost 4 bases and J 0 bases, leaving 12 bases between the germline ends. The CDR3 is made up of 15 amino acids. The record originates from a study of post-analysis software for immune sequencing data. Broader study findings: Relative to controls, patients had about five TRBV segments at higher frequency, with TRBV5-6, TRBV5-1 and TRBV20-1 among these. Those with multiple sclerosis, the patient group, showed significantly lower normalized Chao1 diversity than controls.

Sequencing libraries made from TCR beta cDNA carried unique molecular identifiers. T cells numbering about 0.95 to 11 million gave rise to 450,000 to 550,000 cDNA molecules. TCRdb processed the PCR reads anew with MiXCR; each CDR3 protein has one entry. Of 600,000 to 750,000 distinct CDR3 sequences listed, around 64% are singletons. The source material was blood. The chain joins TRBV7-2 to TRBJ1-2; D is uncertain. This receptor was taken from a girl aged 2-10 years with multiple sclerosis. CDR3 residues: CASSSRLLANYGYTF. In nucleotides, the CDR3 is TGTGCCAGCAGCTCCCGACTTCTAGCTAACTATGGCTACACCTTC.